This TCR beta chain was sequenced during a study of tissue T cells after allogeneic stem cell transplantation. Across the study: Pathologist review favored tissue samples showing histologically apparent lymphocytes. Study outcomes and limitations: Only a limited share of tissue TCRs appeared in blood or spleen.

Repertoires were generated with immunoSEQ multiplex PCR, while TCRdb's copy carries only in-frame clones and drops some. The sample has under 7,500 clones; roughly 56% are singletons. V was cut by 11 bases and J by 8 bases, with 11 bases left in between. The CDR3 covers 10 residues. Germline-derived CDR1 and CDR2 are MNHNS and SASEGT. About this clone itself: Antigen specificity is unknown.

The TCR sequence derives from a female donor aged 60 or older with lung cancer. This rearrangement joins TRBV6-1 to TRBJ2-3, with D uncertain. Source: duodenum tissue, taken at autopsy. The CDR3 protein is CAGPTGTQYF. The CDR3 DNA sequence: TGTGCCGGACCGACGGGTACGCAGTATTTT.